The 11 T cell receptor beta chains in this list originate from one sample, sequenced in a study of blood T cell repertoires in COVID-19. The assay was immunoSEQ multiplex PCR, and TCRdb's table has in-frame clones only and misses some. The sample shows over 50,000 clones, roughly 81% of them seen only once. The material sequenced was peripheral blood. All receptors come from a man older than 75 with acute or convalescent COVID-19.

V gene TRBV6-5 combines with J gene TRBJ2-1; a possible D gene is TRBD2 (6 bases). Germline CDR1 MNHEY, CDR2 SVGAGI. The CDR3 totals 14 residues. V was trimmed by 7 bases and J by 7 bases, leaving 17 bases between them. The CDR3 bases are TGTGCCAGCACCAAGGCCGGGAGTTTGAATGAGCAGTTCTTC. It is translated as CASTKAGSLNEQFF.

The chain joins TRBV2 to TRBJ2-5; D is ambiguous. The CDR3 length is 15 residues. V dropped 2 bases and J dropped 5 bases, with 15 bases sitting between them. The germline V gene encodes CDR1 SNHLY and CDR2 FYNNEI. The DNA of the CDR3 is TGTGCCAGCAGTGAAAATCCCTACCCCAGGGAGACCCAGTACTTC. This gives the protein CASSENPYPRETQYF.

This clone appeared a single time. Here the CDR3 reads CASSQRGGAETQYF. Written as DNA, the CDR3 is TGTGCCAGCAGCCAACGGGGAGGAGCGGAGACCCAGTACTTC. The genes are TRBV3-1 (or the pseudogene TRBV3-2) and TRBJ2-5; TRBD2 might be the D (6 bases). V lost 2 bases, J lost 5 bases, and 12 bases lay in between. The germline V gene encodes CDR1 LGHDT and CDR2 YNNKEL (reference sequence). This CDR3 comprises 14 residues.

This clone is a singleton in its sample. The rearrangement uses TRBV12-3 or TRBV12-4 and TRBJ2-5; D call uncertain. The V gene lost 7 bases and the J gene lost 3 bases, with 12 bases spanning the gap. The CDR3 runs to 13 residues. This CDR3 reads CASIPEYEETQYF. CDR3 sequence (DNA): TGTGCCAGCATACCGGAGTACGAAGAGACCCAGTACTTC.

The chain has TRBV6-5 and TRBJ1-1; no definite D call. This CDR3 comprises 12 residues. Germline CDR1 MNHEY, CDR2 SVGAGI. V was trimmed by 7 bases and J by 0 bases, leaving 6 bases between them. The CDR3 DNA sequence: TGTGCCAGCACACGGTTGAACACTGAAGCTTTCTTT. Protein product: CASTRLNTEAFF.

This rearrangement joins TRBV10-3 to TRBJ2-1; 8 bases are shared with TRBD1. Trimming took 6 bases from V and 4 from J; bases not matched to a gene: 8. CDR3 size: 15 residues. Germline V gives CDR1 ENHRY, CDR2 SYGVKD. The CDR3 sequence is CAIRQTGVGYNEQFF. In DNA, the CDR3 is TGTGCCATCAGACAGACAGGGGTTGGGTACAATGAGCAGTTCTTC.

The chain carries TRBV24-1 and TRBJ1-1; TRBD1 matches at 10 bases. The germline CDR1 and CDR2 sequences are KGHDR and SFDVKD. This CDR3 is 15 amino acids long. V was clipped by 5 bases and J by 5 bases; unmatched bases: 7. In nucleotides, the CDR3 is TGTGCCACCAGTGCCCCGGGACAGGGGATGACTGAAGCTTTCTTT. This gives the protein CATSAPGQGMTEAFF.

The chain couples TRBV9 to TRBJ2-2, with D tentatively TRBD1 (6 bases). From germline, CDR1 is SGDLS and CDR2 YYNGEE. The CDR3 totals 14 residues. Trimming shortened V by 4 bases and J by 3 bases, and 10 bases separated the two germline ends. The CDR3 sequence: CASSTDSYTGELFF. CDR3 in DNA: TGTGCCAGCAGCACGGACAGTTACACCGGGGAGCTGTTTTTT.

This clone has just one count. The chain has TRBV11-3 and TRBJ2-7; D possibly corresponds to TRBD2 (5 bases). V lost 3 bases to trimming and J lost 3 bases, with 9 bases between them. CDR1 and CDR2 from the germline V gene are SGHNT and YENEEA. The CDR3 runs 13 residues. The CDR3, as DNA: TGTGCCAGCAGCTTCTATAGCGACTACGAGCAGTACTTC. It encodes CASSFYSDYEQYF.

The genes are TRBV5-4 and TRBJ2-5; 7 bases are shared with TRBD2. Germline V lookup: CDR1 SGHNT, CDR2 YYREEE (reference sequence). The CDR3 length is 17 residues. V lost 0 bases and J lost 3; bases outside the gene matches: 11. The DNA of the CDR3 is TGTGCCAGCAGCTTGGGATCGACTAGCCCAGTGGAAGAGACCCAGTACTTC. Translated, it gives CASSLGSTSPVEETQYF.

V and J are TRBV9 and TRBJ2-3; possible D gene TRBD2, 6 bases. Per germline, CDR1 SGDLS and CDR2 YYNGEE. The V end was cut by 4 bases, the J end by 8 bases, with 17 bases between. The CDR3 is 14 residues long. The CDR3 bases are TGTGCCAGCAGCCCCTCTGGTAGCGGCGGTACGCAGTATTTT. Protein product: CASSPSGSGGTQYF.